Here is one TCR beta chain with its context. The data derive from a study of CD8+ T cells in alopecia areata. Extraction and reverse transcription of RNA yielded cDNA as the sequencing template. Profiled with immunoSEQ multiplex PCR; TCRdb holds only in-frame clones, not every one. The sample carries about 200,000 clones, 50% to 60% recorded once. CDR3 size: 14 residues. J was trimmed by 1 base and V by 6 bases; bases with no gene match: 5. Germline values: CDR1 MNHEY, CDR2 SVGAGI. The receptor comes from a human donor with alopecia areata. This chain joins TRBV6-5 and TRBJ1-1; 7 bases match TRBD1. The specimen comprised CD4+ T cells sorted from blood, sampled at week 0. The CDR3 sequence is CASSRGTANTEAFF. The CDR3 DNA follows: TGTGCCAGCAGCCGTGGGACAGCGAACACTGAAGCTTTCTTT.